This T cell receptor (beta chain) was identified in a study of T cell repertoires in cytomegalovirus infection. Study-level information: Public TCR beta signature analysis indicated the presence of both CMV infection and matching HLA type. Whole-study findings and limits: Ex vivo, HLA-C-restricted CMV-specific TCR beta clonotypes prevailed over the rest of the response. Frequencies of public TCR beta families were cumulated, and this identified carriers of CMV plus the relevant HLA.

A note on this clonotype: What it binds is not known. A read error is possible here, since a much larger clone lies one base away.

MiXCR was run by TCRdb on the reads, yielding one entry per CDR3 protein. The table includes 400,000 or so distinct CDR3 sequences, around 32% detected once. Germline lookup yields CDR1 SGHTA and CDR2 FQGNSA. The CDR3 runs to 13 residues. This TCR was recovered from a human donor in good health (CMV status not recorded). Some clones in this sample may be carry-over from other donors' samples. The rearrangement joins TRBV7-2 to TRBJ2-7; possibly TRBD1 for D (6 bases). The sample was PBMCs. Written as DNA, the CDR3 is TGTGCCAGCAGCTCCAACAGGGCGTACGAGCAGTCCTTC. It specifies CASSSNRAYEQSF.